This TCR beta chain derives from a study of T-cell reconstitution after alpha-beta-depleted transplantation in children. Study-wide points: T-cell numbers and diversity, one year after transplant, stemmed largely from T cells that were newly produced. Several hundred expanded graft clones reportedly gave rise to the alpha-beta T cells present about two months after transplant. Surviving recipient T cells and intrathymic progenitors accounted for some patients' high TCRbeta diversity at day 60.

This clonotype was recorded many times. Its specificity is unknown. Unique molecular identifiers tagged the TCRbeta library. One entry per CDR3 protein results from TCRdb running MiXCR on the PCR reads. The sample has 220,000 or so distinct CDR3 sequences, roughly 8.2% seen once. The CDR3 consists of 16 residues. With 4 bases removed from V and 2 bases from J, the gap between germline ends came to 16 bases. The sequence derives from a male patient between 5 and 17 years old who had a stem cell transplant for acute lymphoblastic leukemia, so the T cells may come from the graft donor. V usage is TRBV12-3 or TRBV12-4 and J usage is TRBJ2-3, with a tentative D call TRBD1 (5 bases). Sequenced here: PBMCs, mostly from graft donor cells, sampled 180 days after TCRalphabeta/CD19-depleted stem cell transplant. CDR3 amino acids: CASSYRRQTNTDTQYF. The CDR3 coding sequence is TGTGCCAGCAGTTACCGTCGACAGACCAACACAGATACGCAGTATTTT.